Listed below are T cell receptor beta chains from one sample, sequenced in a study of blood T cells in healthy people across ages. TCRdb fed the 5' RACE reads into MiXCR, producing one record per CDR3 protein. The table records about 640,000 distinct CDR3 sequences, 45% to 65% of them present only once. Sequenced sample: blood. Receptors originate from a man aged 60 to 75 in good health. Both conserved end residues are part of each CDR3. A D gene is named only where the DNA matches it firmly. Only part of the rows carry a size: once, few, many, or a class if the clone is expanded.

v_gene	abundance	d_gene	j_gene	CDR3aa	CDR3nt
TRBV12-3/TRBV12-4	-	-	TRBJ2-7	CASSLMGTSYEQYF	TGTGCCAGCAGTTTGATGGGCACCTCCTACGAGCAGTACTTC
TRBV12-3/TRBV12-4	-	TRBD1	TRBJ2-2	CASSSTGDRSTGELFF	TGTGCCAGCAGTTCTACAGGGGATAGAAGCACCGGGGAGCTGTTTTTT
TRBV20-1	-	TRBD1	TRBJ2-5	CSARTTDRGWQETQYF	TGCAGTGCAAGGACTACTGACAGGGGATGGCAAGAGACCCAGTACTTC
TRBV7-9	-	-	TRBJ1-2	CASGVVERYGYTF	TGTGCCAGCGGTGTGGTTGAACGCTATGGCTACACCTTC
TRBV7-2	-	-	TRBJ2-5	CASSASRAAEAQYF	TGTGCCAGCAGCGCTAGCCGGGCGGCTGAGGCCCAGTACTTC
TRBV13	-	-	TRBJ1-1	CANSYWGAGEAFF	TGTGCCAACAGCTACTGGGGGGCCGGAGAAGCTTTCTTT
TRBV10-3	-	-	TRBJ2-1	CANWDGRNEQFF	TGTGCCAACTGGGACGGCAGAAATGAGCAGTTCTTC
TRBV4-1	-	-	TRBJ2-1	CASSQERWGNEQFF	TGCGCCAGCAGCCAAGAACGGTGGGGCAATGAGCAGTTCTTC
TRBV7-2	-	-	TRBJ1-1	CASSFGHTEAFF	TGTGCCAGCAGCTTTGGGCACACTGAAGCTTTCTTT
TRBV7-9	-	TRBD1	TRBJ2-4	CASSTYRGYEYF	TGTGCCAGCAGCACGTACAGGGGGTATGAGTACTTC
TRBV12-3/TRBV12-4	once	-	TRBJ2-7	CASSLLGETNEQYF	TGTGCCAGCAGTTTATTGGGGGAAACCAATGAGCAGTACTTC
TRBV7-2	-	TRBD2	TRBJ2-3	CASSLLAGATDTQYF	TGTGCCAGCAGCTTGCTAGCGGGGGCCACAGATACGCAGTATTTT
TRBV4-2	-	-	TRBJ2-6	CASSQEVRASGANVLTF	TGTGCCAGCAGCCAAGAAGTCAGGGCTTCTGGGGCCAACGTCCTGACTTTC
TRBV29-1	few	-	TRBJ2-1	CSGGEYNEQFF	TGCAGCGGGGGAGAATACAATGAGCAGTTCTTC
TRBV11-2	-	TRBD1	TRBJ2-6	CASSLRQGASTIRSGANVLTF	TGTGCCAGCAGCTTGAGACAGGGGGCCTCAACGATACGCTCTGGGGCCAACGTCCTGACTTTC